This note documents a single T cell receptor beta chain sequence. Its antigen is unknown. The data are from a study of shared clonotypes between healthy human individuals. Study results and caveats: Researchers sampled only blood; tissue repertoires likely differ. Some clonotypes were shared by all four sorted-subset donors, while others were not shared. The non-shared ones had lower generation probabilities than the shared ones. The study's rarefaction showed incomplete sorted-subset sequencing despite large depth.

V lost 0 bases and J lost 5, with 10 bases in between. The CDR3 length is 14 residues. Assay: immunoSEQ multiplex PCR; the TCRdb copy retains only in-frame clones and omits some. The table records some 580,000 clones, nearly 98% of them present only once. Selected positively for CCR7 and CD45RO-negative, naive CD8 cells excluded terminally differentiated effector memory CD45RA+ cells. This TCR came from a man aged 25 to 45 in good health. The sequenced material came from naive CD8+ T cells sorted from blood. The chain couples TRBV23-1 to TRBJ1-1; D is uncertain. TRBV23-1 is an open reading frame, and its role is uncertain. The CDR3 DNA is TGCGCCAGCAGTCAATCTGCCCGGACGACTGAAGCTTTCTTT. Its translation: CASSQSARTTEAFF.